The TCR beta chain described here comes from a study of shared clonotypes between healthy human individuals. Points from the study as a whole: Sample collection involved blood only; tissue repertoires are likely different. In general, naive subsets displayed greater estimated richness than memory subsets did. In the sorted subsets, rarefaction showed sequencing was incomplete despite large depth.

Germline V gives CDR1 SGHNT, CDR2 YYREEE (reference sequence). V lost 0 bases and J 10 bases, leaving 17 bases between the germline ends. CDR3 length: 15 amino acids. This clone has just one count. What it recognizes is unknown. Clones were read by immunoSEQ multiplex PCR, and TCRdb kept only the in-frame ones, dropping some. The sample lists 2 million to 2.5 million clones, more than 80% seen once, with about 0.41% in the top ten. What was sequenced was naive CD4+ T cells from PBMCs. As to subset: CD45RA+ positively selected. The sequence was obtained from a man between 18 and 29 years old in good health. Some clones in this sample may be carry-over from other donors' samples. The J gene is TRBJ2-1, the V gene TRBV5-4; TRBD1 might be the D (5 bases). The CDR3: CASSLAGHSGWEQFF. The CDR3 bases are TGTGCCAGCAGCTTGGCGGGTCACTCAGGGTGGGAGCAGTTCTTC.